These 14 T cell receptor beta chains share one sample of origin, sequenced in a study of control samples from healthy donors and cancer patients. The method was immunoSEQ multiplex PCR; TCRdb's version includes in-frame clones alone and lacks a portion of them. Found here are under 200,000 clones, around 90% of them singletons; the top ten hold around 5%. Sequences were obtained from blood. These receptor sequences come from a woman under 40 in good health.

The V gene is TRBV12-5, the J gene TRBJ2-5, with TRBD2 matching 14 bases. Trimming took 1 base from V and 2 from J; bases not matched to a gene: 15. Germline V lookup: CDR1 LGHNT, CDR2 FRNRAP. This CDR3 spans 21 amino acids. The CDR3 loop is CASGLETTSGGDFLYQETQYF. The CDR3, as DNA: TGTGCTAGTGGTTTGGAAACGACTAGCGGGGGGGACTTCCTATATCAAGAGACCCAGTACTTC.

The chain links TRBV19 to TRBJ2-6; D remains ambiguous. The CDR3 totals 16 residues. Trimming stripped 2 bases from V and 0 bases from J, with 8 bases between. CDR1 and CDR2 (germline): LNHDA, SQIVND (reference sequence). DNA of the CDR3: TGTGCCAGTAGTATACTCGGTTCCTCTGGGGCCAACGTCCTGACTTTC. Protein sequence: CASSILGSSGANVLTF.

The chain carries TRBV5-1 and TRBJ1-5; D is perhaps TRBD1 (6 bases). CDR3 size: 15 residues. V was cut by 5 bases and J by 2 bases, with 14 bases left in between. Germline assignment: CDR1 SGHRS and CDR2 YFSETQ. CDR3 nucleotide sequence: TGCGCCAGCAGAGAGGACAGTACCCGCAATCAGCCCCAGCATTTT. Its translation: CASREDSTRNQPQHF.

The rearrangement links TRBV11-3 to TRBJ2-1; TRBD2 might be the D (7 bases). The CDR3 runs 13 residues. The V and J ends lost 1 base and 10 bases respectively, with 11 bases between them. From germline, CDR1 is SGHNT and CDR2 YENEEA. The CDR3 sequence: CASSLGRGREQFF. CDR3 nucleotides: TGTGCCAGCAGCTTAGGGCGGGGGCGAGAGCAGTTCTTC. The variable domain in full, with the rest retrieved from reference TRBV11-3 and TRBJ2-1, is EAGVVQSPRYKIIEKKQPVAFWCNPISGHNTLYWYLQNLGQGPELLIRYENEEAVDDSQLPKDRFSAERLKGVDSTLKIQPAELGDSAVYLCASSLGRGREQFFGPGTRLTVL.

The DNA for the CDR3 is TGTGCCAGCAGCTTAAGGGGCGACTATGGCTACACCTTC. The encoded protein is CASSLRGDYGYTF. The chain carries TRBV7-2 and TRBJ1-2, with D perhaps matching TRBD1 (5 bases). Germline V CDR1 and CDR2: SGHTA, FQGNSA. V was pared by 2 bases and J by 3 bases, with 7 bases between. The CDR3 loop spans 13 amino acids.

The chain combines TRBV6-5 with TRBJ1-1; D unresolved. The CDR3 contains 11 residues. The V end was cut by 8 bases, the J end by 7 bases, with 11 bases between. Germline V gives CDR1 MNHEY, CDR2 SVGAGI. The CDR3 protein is CASVWSSEAFF. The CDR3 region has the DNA TGTGCCAGCGTATGGTCGAGTGAAGCTTTCTTT.

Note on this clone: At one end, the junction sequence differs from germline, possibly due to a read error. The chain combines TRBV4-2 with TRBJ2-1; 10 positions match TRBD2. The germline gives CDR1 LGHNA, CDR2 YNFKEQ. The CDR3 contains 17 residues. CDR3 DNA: TGTGCCAGCAGCCAGGCTCTTAGCGGGGGGTCCTCCAATGAGCAGTTCTTC. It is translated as CASSQALSGGSSNEQFF.

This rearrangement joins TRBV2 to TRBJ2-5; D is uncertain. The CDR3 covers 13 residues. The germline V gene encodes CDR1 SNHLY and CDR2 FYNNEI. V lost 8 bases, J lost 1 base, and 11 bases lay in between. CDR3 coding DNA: TGTGCCAGCGAGATGGAGATCCAAGAGACCCAGTACTTC. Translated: CASEMEIQETQYF.

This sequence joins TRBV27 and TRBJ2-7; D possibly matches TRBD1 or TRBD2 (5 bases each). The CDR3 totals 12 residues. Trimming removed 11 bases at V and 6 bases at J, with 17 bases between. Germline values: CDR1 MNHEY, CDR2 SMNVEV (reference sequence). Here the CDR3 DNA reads TGTGCCGCCGGCCCAGTTGGGGGCGAGCAGTACTTC. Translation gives CAAGPVGGEQYF.

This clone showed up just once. The chain's CDR3 is CASSAAVGVGLAGGANEQYF. CDR3 DNA sequence: TGTGCCAGCAGCGCGGCGGTGGGGGTCGGACTAGCGGGAGGGGCTAACGAGCAGTACTTC. V is TRBV9 and J is TRBJ2-7, with 15 bases lining up with TRBD2. Trimming at V came to 3 bases and at J to 5 bases, leaving 18 bases not matched to a gene. The germline V gene encodes CDR1 SGDLS and CDR2 YYNGEE. CDR3 length: 20 amino acids.

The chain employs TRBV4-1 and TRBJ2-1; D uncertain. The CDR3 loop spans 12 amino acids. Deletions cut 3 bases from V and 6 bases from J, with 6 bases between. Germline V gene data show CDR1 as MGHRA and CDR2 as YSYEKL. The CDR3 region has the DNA TGCGCCAGCAGCCACACTGGCAATGAGCAGTTCTTC. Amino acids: CASSHTGNEQFF.

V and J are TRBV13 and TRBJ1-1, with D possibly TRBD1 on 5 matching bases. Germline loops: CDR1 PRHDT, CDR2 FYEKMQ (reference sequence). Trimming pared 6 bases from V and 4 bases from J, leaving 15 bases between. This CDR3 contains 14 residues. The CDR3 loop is CASRQLVGGTEAFF. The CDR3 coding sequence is TGTGCCAGCAGACAACTTGTCGGGGGCACTGAAGCTTTCTTT.

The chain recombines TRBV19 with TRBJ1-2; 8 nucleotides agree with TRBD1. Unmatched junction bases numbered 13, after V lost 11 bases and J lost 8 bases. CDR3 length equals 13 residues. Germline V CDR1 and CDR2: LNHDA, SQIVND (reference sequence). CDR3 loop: CAGRTGLYGGYTF. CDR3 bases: TGTGCCGGTCGGACAGGGCTCTATGGGGGCTACACCTTC.

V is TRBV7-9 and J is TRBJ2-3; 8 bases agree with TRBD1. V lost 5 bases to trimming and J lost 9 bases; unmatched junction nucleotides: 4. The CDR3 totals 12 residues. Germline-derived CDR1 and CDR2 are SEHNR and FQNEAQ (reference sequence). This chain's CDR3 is CASSVQGETQYF. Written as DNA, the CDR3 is TGTGCCAGCAGCGTACAGGGGGAAACGCAGTATTTT.